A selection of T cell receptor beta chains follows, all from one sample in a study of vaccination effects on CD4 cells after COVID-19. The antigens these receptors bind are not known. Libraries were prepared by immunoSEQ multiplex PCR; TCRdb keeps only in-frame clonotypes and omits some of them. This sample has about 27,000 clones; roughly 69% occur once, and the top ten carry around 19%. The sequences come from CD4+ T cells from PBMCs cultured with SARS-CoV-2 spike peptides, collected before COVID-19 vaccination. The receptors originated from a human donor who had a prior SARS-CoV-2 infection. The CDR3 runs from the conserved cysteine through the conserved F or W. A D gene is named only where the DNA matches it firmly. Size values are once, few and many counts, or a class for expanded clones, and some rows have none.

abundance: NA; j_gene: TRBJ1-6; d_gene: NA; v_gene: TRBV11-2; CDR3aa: CASSPTLGSPLHF; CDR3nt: TGTGCCAGCAGCCCGACCCTCGGTTCACCCCTCCACTTT
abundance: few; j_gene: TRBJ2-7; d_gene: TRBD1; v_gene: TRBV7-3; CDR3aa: CASSLGGGTGDYEQYF; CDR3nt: TGTGCCAGCAGCTTAGGAGGCGGGACAGGAGATTACGAGCAGTACTTC
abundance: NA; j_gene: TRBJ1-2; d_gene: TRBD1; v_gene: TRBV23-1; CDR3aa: CASSQSVNRGRSYTF; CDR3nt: TGCGCCAGCAGTCAATCGGTTAACAGGGGGCGAAGCTACACCTTC
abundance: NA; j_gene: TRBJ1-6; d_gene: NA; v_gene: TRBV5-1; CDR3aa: CASSFQLGAYNSPLHF; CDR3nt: TGCGCCAGCAGCTTTCAACTAGGGGCCTATAATTCACCCCTCCACTTT
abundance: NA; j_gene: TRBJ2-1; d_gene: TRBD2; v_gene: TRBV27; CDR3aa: CASSLGPAGGYNEQFF; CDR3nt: TGTGCCAGCAGTTTAGGACCAGCGGGAGGATACAATGAGCAGTTCTTC
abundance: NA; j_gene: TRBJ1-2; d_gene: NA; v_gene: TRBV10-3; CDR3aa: CAISDAAVYGYTF; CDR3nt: TGTGCCATCAGTGACGCGGCAGTCTATGGCTACACCTTC
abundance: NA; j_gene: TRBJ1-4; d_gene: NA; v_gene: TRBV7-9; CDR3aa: CASSPERGRKTNEKLFF; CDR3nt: TGTGCCAGCAGCCCAGAGCGGGGGCGGAAAACTAATGAAAAACTGTTTTTT
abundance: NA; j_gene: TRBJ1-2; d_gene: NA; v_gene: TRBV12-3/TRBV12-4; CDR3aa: CASSFGVATF; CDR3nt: TGTGCCAGCAGTTTTGGGGTTGCCACCTTC
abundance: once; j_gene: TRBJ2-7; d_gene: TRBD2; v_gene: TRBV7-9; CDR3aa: CASSLVLAGFSYEQYF; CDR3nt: TGTGCCAGCAGCTTAGTACTAGCGGGATTCTCCTACGAGCAGTACTTC
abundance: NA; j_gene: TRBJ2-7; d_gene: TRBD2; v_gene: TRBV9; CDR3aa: CASSSHSGTSLYEQYF; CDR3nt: TGTGCCAGCAGCTCCCACTCCGGGACTAGCCTCTACGAGCAGTACTTC
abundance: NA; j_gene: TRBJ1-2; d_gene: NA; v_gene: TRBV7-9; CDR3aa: CASSASGFGQSYGYTF; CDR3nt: TGTGCCAGCTCAGCTTCTGGATTTGGACAGAGCTATGGCTACACCTTC
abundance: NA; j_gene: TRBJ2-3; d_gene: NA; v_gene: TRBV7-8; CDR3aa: CATWPHTSTDTQYF; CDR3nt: TGTGCCACCTGGCCGCATACCAGCACAGATACGCAGTATTTT
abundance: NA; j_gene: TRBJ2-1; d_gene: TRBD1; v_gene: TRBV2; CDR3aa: CASTPRAGGDKEQFF; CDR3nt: TGTGCCAGCACCCCCCGGGCAGGGGGCGATAAGGAGCAGTTCTTC
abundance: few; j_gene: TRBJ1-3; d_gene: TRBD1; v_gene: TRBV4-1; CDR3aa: CASSHPRTGSGSGNTIYF; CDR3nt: TGCGCCAGCAGCCACCCCCGGACAGGGTCCGGCTCTGGAAACACCATATATTTT
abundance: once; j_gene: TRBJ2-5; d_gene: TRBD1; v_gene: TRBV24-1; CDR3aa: CATSDPRTGSNQETQYF; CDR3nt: TGTGCCACCAGTGACCCCCGGACAGGGTCCAATCAAGAGACCCAGTACTTC
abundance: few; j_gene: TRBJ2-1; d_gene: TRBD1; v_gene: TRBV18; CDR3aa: CASSPRQGVSSYNEQFF; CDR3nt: TGTGCCAGCTCGCCCAGACAGGGGGTGAGCTCCTACAATGAGCAGTTCTTC
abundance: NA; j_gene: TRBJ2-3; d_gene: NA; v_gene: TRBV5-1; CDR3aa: CASRGGLALEVTDTQYF; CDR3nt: TGCGCCAGCAGGGGGGGGCTAGCTCTTGAAGTTACAGATACGCAGTATTTT
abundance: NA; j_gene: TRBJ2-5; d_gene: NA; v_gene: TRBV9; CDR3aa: CASSVGGQETQYF; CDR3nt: TGTGCCAGCAGCGTCGGGGGCCAAGAGACCCAGTACTTC
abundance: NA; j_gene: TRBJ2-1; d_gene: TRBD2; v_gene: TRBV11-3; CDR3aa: CASSLSLASNEQFF; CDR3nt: TGTGCCAGCAGCTTATCACTAGCGTCCAATGAGCAGTTCTTC
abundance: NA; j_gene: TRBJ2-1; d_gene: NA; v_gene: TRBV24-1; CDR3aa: CATSDWGGGEQFF; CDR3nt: TGTGCCACCAGTGATTGGGGAGGGGGTGAGCAGTTCTTC
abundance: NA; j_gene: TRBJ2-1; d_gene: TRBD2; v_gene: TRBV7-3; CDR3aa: CASSRGLDWGYNEQFF; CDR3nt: TGTGCCAGCAGTCGCGGACTAGACTGGGGCTACAATGAGCAGTTCTTC
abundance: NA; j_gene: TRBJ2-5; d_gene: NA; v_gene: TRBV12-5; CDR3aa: CASLDRDQETQYF; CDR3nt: TGTGCTAGTCTAGACAGAGACCAAGAGACCCAGTACTTC
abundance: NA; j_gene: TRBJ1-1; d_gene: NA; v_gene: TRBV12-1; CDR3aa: CASSFVHPNTEAFF; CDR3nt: TGTGCCAGCAGCTTTGTACACCCAAACACTGAAGCTTTCTTT
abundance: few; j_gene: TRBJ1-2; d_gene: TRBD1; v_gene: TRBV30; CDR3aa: CAWSQGGYGYTF; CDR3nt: TGTGCCTGGAGTCAGGGGGGATATGGCTACACCTTC
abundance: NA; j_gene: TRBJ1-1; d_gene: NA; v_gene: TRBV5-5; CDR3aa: CASNHREGARDTEAFF; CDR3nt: TGTGCCAGCAACCACAGGGAAGGGGCTAGGGACACTGAAGCTTTCTTT
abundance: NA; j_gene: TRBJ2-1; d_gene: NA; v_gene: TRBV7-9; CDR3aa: CASSTLVLSNEQFF; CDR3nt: TGTGCCAGCAGCACCCTAGTTCTAAGCAATGAGCAGTTCTTC
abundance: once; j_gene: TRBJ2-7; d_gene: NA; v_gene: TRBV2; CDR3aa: CASRKDSNYEQYF; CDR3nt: TGTGCCAGCAGAAAGGACAGTAACTACGAGCAGTACTTC
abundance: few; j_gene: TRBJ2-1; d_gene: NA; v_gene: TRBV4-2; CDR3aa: CASSLGLGTTTVYNEQFF; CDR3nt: TGTGCCAGCAGCCTAGGGCTGGGCACGACAACCGTTTACAATGAGCAGTTCTTC
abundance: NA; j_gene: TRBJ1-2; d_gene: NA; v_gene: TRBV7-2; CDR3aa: CASSLMSAGAGYGYTF; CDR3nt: TGTGCCAGCAGCTTAATGTCCGCGGGGGCGGGGTATGGCTACACCTTC
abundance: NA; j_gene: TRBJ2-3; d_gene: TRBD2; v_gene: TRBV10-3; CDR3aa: CAISEGLAGATDTQYF; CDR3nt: TGTGCCATCAGTGAAGGACTAGCGGGGGCCACAGATACGCAGTATTTT
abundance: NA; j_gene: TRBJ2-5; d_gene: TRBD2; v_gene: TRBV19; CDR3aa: CASSKGTSGWEWETQYF; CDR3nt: TGTGCCAGTTCAAAAGGGACTAGCGGATGGGAATGGGAGACCCAGTACTTC
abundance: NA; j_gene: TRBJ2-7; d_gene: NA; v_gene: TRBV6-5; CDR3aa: CASRALTGEQYF; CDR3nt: TGTGCCAGCAGAGCCTTGACCGGCGAGCAGTACTTC
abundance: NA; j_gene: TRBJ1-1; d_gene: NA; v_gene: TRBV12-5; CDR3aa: CAPLVPSPLRVHMNTEAFF; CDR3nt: TGTGCTCCTCTGGTTCCATCCCCTCTGAGGGTCCACATGAACACTGAAGCTTTCTTT
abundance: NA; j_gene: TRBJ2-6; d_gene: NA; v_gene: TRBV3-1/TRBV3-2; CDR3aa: CASSRGRTGANVLTF; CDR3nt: TGTGCCAGCAGCCGAGGACGTACTGGAGCCAACGTCCTGACTTTC
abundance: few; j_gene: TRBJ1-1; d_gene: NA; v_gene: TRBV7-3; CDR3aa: CASSLLGTGNTEAFF; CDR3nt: TGTGCCAGCAGCTTATTGGGAACGGGGAACACTGAAGCTTTCTTT
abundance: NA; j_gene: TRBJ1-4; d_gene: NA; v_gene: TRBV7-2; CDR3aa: CASSRGWGSPTNEKLFF; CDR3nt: TGTGCCAGCAGCAGAGGGTGGGGGTCTCCCACTAATGAAAAACTGTTTTTT
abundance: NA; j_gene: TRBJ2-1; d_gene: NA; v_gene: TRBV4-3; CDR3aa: CASRNHGATGEQFF; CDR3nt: TGCGCCAGCAGGAACCACGGGGCTACGGGTGAGCAGTTCTTC
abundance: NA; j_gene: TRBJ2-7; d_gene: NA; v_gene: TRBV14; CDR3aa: CASSHEPGEQYF; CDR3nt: TGTGCCAGCAGCCACGAGCCAGGCGAGCAGTACTTC
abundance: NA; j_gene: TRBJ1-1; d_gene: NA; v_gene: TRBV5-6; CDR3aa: CASSSGKTWNTEAFF; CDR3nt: TGTGCCAGCAGCTCGGGGAAAACGTGGAACACTGAAGCTTTCTTT
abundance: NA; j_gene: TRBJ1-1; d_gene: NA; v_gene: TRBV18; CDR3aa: CASSPREQGLGRAFF; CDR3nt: TGTGCCAGCTCACCAAGGGAACAGGGTCTGGGGCGAGCTTTCTTT
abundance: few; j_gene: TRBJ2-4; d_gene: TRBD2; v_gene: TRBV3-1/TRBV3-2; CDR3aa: CASTPTSWAKNIQYF; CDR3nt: TGTGCCAGCACCCCGACTAGCTGGGCCAAAAACATTCAGTACTTC
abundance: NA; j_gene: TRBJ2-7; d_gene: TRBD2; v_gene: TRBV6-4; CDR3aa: CASRTSGGSSYEQYF; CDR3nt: TGTGCCAGCAGGACTAGCGGGGGAAGCTCCTACGAGCAGTACTTC
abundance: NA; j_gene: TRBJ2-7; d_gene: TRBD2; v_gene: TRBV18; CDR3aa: CASSLGLARSSYEQYF; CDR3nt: TGTGCCAGCTCCTTGGGACTAGCGAGAAGCTCCTACGAGCAGTACTTC
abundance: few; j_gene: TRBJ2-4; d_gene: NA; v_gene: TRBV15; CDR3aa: CATSRGYSAKNIQYF; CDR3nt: TGTGCCACCAGCAGAGGATATTCAGCCAAAAACATTCAGTACTTC
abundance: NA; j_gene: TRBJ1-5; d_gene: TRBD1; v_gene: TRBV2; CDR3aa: CASSERPGGGNQPQHF; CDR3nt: TGTGCCAGCAGTGAACGGCCAGGGGGGGGCAATCAGCCCCAGCATTTT
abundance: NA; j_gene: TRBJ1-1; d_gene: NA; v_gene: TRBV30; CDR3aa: CAWARAGWNREAFF; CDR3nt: TGTGCCTGGGCCCGGGCGGGCTGGAACAGGGAAGCTTTCTTT
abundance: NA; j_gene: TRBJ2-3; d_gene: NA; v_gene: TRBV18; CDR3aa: CASSLIGGEDTQYF; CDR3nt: TGTGCCAGCTCACTGATCGGGGGCGAAGATACGCAGTATTTT
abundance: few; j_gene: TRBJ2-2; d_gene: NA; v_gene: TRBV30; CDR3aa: CAGQSYTGELFF; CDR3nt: TGTGCCGGACAGTCTTACACCGGGGAGCTGTTTTTT
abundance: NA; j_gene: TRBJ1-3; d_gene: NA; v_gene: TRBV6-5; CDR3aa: CASSYGRNGNTIYF; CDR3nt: TGTGCCAGCAGTTACGGAAGAAATGGAAACACCATATATTTT
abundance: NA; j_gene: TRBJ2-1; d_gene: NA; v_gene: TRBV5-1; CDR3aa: CASSLVRTAMGDEQFF; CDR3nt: TGCGCCAGCAGCTTGGTTAGGACAGCGATGGGAGATGAGCAGTTCTTC
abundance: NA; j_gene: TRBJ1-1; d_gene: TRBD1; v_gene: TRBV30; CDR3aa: CAWDRDLGRAFF; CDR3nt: TGTGCTTGGGACAGGGATTTAGGGAGAGCTTTCTTT
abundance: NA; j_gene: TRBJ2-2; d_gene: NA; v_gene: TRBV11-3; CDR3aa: CASRRGGLLNTGELFF; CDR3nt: TGTGCCAGCCGAAGGGGTGGCCTATTAAACACCGGGGAGCTGTTTTTT
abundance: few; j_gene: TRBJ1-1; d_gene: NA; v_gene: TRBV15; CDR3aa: CATSRLRGQGNTEAFF; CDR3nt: TGTGCCACCAGCAGACTCCGGGGCCAGGGGAACACTGAAGCTTTCTTT
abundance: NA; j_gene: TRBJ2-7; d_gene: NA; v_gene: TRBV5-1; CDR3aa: CASSPAAGELYEQYF; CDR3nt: TGCGCCAGCAGCCCAGCCGCCGGGGAATTATACGAGCAGTACTTC
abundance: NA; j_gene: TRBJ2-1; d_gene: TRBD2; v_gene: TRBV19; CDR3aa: CASSNRLAGYNEQFF; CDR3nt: TGTGCCAGTAGTAACAGACTAGCGGGGTACAATGAGCAGTTCTTC